This T cell receptor beta chain was documented in a study of cytomegalovirus exposure and HLA in healthy donors. As for the study in general: Caucasian-associated ancestry cluster membership applied to over 80% of over 350 genotyped donors.

Findings of the study overall: Previous analysis showed most TCR beta V segments were productive about 90% or about 30% of the time. The study designated 150 or so TCR beta chains cytomegalovirus-associated. Researchers reported in a later analysis that common viral pathogens appeared linked to several top clusters.

PCR amplification relied on 60 Vbeta primers (plus 13 Jbeta primers). This table comes from immunoSEQ multiplex PCR, and its TCRdb copy is limited to in-frame clones, with some not included. The sample consists of approximately 110,000 clones, less than 80% of them appearing once. About this clone itself: Its antigen is unidentified.

The source material was PBMCs. This clonotype originated in a woman aged 30 to 39 in good health and CMV-seronegative.

The DNA for the CDR3 is TGTGCCAGCAGCCTCAGGGATCCCAATCAGCCCCAGCATTTT. This translates into CASSLRDPNQPQHF. The V call is TRBV6-6, the J call TRBJ1-5, with a tentative D call TRBD1 (5 bases). In germline, CDR1 is MNHNY, CDR2 SVGAGI (reference sequence). There are 14 residues in the CDR3. Trimming pared 6 bases from V and 3 bases from J, leaving 12 bases between.